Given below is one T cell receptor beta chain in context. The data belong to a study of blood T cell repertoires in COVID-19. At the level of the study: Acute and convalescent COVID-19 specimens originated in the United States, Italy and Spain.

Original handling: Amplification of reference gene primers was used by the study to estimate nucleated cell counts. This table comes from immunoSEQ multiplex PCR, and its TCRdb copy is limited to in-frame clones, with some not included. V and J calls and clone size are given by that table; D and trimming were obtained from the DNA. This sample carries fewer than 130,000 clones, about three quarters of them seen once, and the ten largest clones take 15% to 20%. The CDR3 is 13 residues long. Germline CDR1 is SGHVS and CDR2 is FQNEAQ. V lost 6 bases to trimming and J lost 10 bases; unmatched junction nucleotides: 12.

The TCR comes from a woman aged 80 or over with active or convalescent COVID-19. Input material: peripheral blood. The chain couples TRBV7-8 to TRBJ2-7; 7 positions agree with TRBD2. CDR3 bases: TGTGCCAGCAGTCGCTCTCCGAGACTAGCACAGTACTTC. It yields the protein CASSRSPRLAQYF.